Listed below are T cell receptor beta chains from one sample, sequenced in a study of cytomegalovirus exposure and HLA in healthy donors. Measured with immunoSEQ multiplex PCR; TCRdb has only the in-frame clones, and not every one. The sample includes some 71,000 clones, 60% to 70% of them seen just once. The sample consisted of PBMCs. These receptors all stem from a man aged 40-55 years in good health and CMV-seropositive. Both conserved end residues are part of each CDR3. The order of the fields is CDR3 DNA, CDR3 protein, J gene, clone size, V gene, D gene. D genes are given only for firm matches. Size values are once, few and many counts, or a class for expanded clones, and some rows have none.

DNA: TGCGCCAGCACCCCAGACGGGGGGCGAGGGGAGACCCAGTACTTC
CDR3: CASTPDGGRGETQYF
J: TRBJ2-5
size: few
V: TRBV4-1
D: NA

DNA: TGCAGCGTAGTGGACAGGGATGGCTACACCTTC
CDR3: CSVVDRDGYTF
J: TRBJ1-2
size: few
V: TRBV29-1
D: TRBD1

DNA: TGCGCCAGCAGCCTCAGACAGGGGCAACAGCCCCAGCATTTT
CDR3: CASSLRQGQQPQHF
J: TRBJ1-5
size: NA
V: TRBV5-1
D: TRBD1

DNA: TGTGCCAGCAGCTCGGGACAAGGAAACACCATATATTTT
CDR3: CASSSGQGNTIYF
J: TRBJ1-3
size: NA
V: TRBV7-3
D: NA

DNA: TGTGCCAGCAGTTTAGACAGCTCCTACGAGCAGTACTTC
CDR3: CASSLDSSYEQYF
J: TRBJ2-7
size: NA
V: TRBV28
D: NA

DNA: TGTGCCAGCACCGTCGGGACTAGCACAGATACGCAGTATTTT
CDR3: CASTVGTSTDTQYF
J: TRBJ2-3
size: NA
V: TRBV11-2
D: NA

DNA: TGTGCCAGCAGTGTATTGCAGGGGACAAGAGCAGATACGCAGTATTTT
CDR3: CASSVLQGTRADTQYF
J: TRBJ2-3
size: NA
V: TRBV25-1
D: NA

DNA: TGTGCCAGCAGCCGTAATCGGGAAGATACGCAGTATTTT
CDR3: CASSRNREDTQYF
J: TRBJ2-3
size: NA
V: TRBV6-5
D: NA

DNA: TGCGCCAGCAGCTACAGAGTACGAGCCTACGAGCAGTACTTC
CDR3: CASSYRVRAYEQYF
J: TRBJ2-7
size: NA
V: TRBV4-1
D: NA

DNA: TGCGCCAGCAGCTTGGAAGGGGTCGGCACCGGGGAGCTGTTTTTT
CDR3: CASSLEGVGTGELFF
J: TRBJ2-2
size: NA
V: TRBV5-1
D: NA

DNA: TGTGCCATCAGTGGGACTTCTGGGGCCAACGTCCTGACTTTC
CDR3: CAISGTSGANVLTF
J: TRBJ2-6
size: NA
V: TRBV10-3
D: NA

DNA: TGTGCCAGCAGCTGGGGACTCTCTCCGCGGTACTTC
CDR3: CASSWGLSPRYF
J: TRBJ2-7
size: NA
V: TRBV5-6
D: NA

DNA: TGCGCCAGCAGCCAAGATCCTAGCGGGGGTTACAATGAGCAGTTCTTC
CDR3: CASSQDPSGGYNEQFF
J: TRBJ2-1
size: NA
V: TRBV4-1
D: TRBD2

DNA: TGTGCCAGCTCACCGAACAGGGGTAGCAATGAGCAGTTCTTC
CDR3: CASSPNRGSNEQFF
J: TRBJ2-1
size: NA
V: TRBV18
D: TRBD1

DNA: TGCGCCAGCAGCCAAGGGCTTTCCTACGAGCAGTACTTC
CDR3: CASSQGLSYEQYF
J: TRBJ2-7
size: NA
V: TRBV4-3
D: NA

DNA: TGTGCCAGCAGTCTCTACAGCAATAGCAATCAGCCCCAGCATTTT
CDR3: CASSLYSNSNQPQHF
J: TRBJ1-5
size: NA
V: TRBV27
D: NA

DNA: TGTGCCAGCAGTCTAAGCCAAGAGACCCAGTACTTC
CDR3: CASSLSQETQYF
J: TRBJ2-5
size: NA
V: TRBV25-1
D: NA

DNA: TGTGCCAGCAGCGTAGGACAGGGGCCCGTGTATGGCTACACCTTC
CDR3: CASSVGQGPVYGYTF
J: TRBJ1-2
size: NA
V: TRBV9
D: TRBD1

DNA: TGCGCCAGCAGCCCGGGACAGGGATTCACCGGGGAGCTGTTTTTT
CDR3: CASSPGQGFTGELFF
J: TRBJ2-2
size: NA
V: TRBV4-3
D: TRBD1

DNA: TGTGCCAGCGCCTTTGGGGGAGGTACAGATACGCAGTATTTT
CDR3: CASAFGGGTDTQYF
J: TRBJ2-3
size: NA
V: TRBV25-1
D: NA

DNA: TGCGCCAGCAGCTTGGAATGGGGCGCAGGGATTAACTATGGCTACACCTTC
CDR3: CASSLEWGAGINYGYTF
J: TRBJ1-2
size: NA
V: TRBV5-1
D: NA